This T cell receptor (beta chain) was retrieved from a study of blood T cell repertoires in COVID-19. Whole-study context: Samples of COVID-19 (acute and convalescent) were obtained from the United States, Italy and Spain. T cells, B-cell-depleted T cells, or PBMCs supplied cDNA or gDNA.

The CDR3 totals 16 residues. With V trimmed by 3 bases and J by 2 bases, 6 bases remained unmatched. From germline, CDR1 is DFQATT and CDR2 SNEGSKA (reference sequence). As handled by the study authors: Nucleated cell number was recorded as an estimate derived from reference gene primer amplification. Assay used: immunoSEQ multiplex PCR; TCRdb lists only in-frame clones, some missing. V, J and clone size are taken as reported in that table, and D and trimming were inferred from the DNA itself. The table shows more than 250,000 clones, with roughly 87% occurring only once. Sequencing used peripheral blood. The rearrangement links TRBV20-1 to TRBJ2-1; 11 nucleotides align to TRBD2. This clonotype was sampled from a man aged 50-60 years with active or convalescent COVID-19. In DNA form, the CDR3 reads TGCAGTGCTAGTAAGCTTAGCGGGAGGGCCTACAATGAGCAGTTCTTC. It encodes CSASKLSGRAYNEQFF.